These 24 T cell receptor beta chains were sequenced from one sample in a study of cytomegalovirus exposure and HLA in healthy donors (TCRdb year 2017). Library generation was performed with the immunoSEQ multiplex PCR assay. The multiplex PCR relied on a mix of 60 forward primers for TCR Vbeta segments and 13 reverse primers for TCR Jbeta segments. This immuneACCESS table, as held by TCRdb, lists in-frame sequences with V and J called but not all clones. Of the missing ones, under half trace to an unresolved V gene in checked studies; the others have no known cause. This sample holds under 200,000 clones; about 88% were observed only once. The ten largest clonotypes hold about 2.1% of the sample. What was sequenced was PBMCs. These receptors were collected from a woman under 30 in good health and CMV-seronegative.

The V and J genes are TRBV5-1 and TRBJ1-5; tentatively, D is TRBD1 (6 bases). The CDR3 contains 15 residues. Germline V gene lookup returns CDR1 SGHRS and CDR2 YFSETQ. The V end lost 4 bases, the J end lost 0 bases, and 11 bases lay between the germline ends. This CDR3 is CASSPTGISNQPQHF. The CDR3, as DNA: TGCGCCAGCAGCCCAACAGGGATTAGCAATCAGCCCCAGCATTTT. The full variable domain, in which reference TRBV5-1 and TRBJ1-5 provide the parts outside the CDR3, is KAGVTQTPRYLIKTRGQQVTLSCSPISGHRSVSWYQQTPGQGLQFLFEYFSETQRNKGNFPGRFSGRQFSNSRSEMNVSTLELGDSALYLCASSPTGISNQPQHFGDGTRLSIL.

The chain employs TRBV10-3 and TRBJ2-1, with 7 bases identical to TRBD2. This CDR3 contains 15 residues. Germline lookup yields CDR1 ENHRY and CDR2 SYGVKD. The ends lost 6 bases at V and 4 bases at J; junction bases unmatched: 9. CDR3 sequence (DNA): TGTGCCATCAGCCCCGGGACTAAGGGTTACAATGAGCAGTTCTTC. It codes for CAISPGTKGYNEQFF.

This chain connects TRBV27 to TRBJ2-1; 8 bases match TRBD1. J lost 7 bases, V lost 4 bases, and 9 bases had no gene match. The CDR3 length is 15 residues. Looked up from germline, CDR1 is MNHEY and CDR2 is SMNVEV (reference sequence). The CDR3 loop is CASSSPGQASNEQFF. CDR3 DNA: TGTGCCAGCAGTTCTCCGGGACAGGCTTCTAATGAGCAGTTCTTC.

CDR3 DNA: TGTGCCAGCAGTCGACAGCCGTCAAACACTGAAGCTTTCTTT. It encodes CASSRQPSNTEAFF. The J gene is TRBJ1-1, the V gene TRBV6-5, with a possible D match to TRBD1 (5 bases). Germline V gene lookup returns CDR1 MNHEY and CDR2 SVGAGI. CDR3 length equals 14 residues. V was clipped by 5 bases and J by 2 bases, with 12 bases between them.

The J gene is TRBJ1-1, the V gene TRBV18; TRBD1 matches at 9 bases. CDR3 length: 14 residues. V lost 3 bases, J lost 7 bases, and 6 bases stayed unmatched. Germline-derived CDR1 and CDR2 are KGHSH and LQKENI. The CDR3 DNA is TGTGCCAGCTCACCCCAAGACAGGGGGAATGAAGCTTTCTTT. Translating it yields CASSPQDRGNEAFF.

V and J are TRBV5-1 and TRBJ2-1; the match to TRBD2 covers 15 bases. CDR1 is SGHRS, CDR2 YFSETQ, per germline. The V segment lost 7 bases and the J segment 3 bases; nucleotides outside the gene matches: 2. This CDR3 is built from 15 residues. Here the CDR3 DNA reads TGCGCCAGCGGACTAGCGGGAGGGAACTACAATGAGCAGTTCTTC. It codes for CASGLAGGNYNEQFF.

This sequence joins TRBV27 and TRBJ2-7, with 8 positions matching TRBD1. V trimming: 5 bases; J trimming: 0 bases; junction bases outside the gene matches: 9. This CDR3 has 16 amino acids. Germline V lookup: CDR1 MNHEY, CDR2 SMNVEV (reference sequence). Written as DNA, the CDR3 is TGTGCCAGCAGTGGGCGACAGGGGCTGCCCTCCTACGAGCAGTACTTC. This gives the protein CASSGRQGLPSYEQYF.

The chain carries TRBV5-6 and TRBJ1-2, with D maybe TRBD1 (6 bases). The CDR3 loop spans 15 amino acids. Trimming cost V 4 bases and J 3 bases, with 16 bases left between them. Germline CDR1 is SGHDT and CDR2 is YYEEEE. The CDR3 sequence is CASSGLKGGDYGYTF. The CDR3 nucleotides are TGTGCCAGCAGCGGCCTAAAAGGGGGGGACTATGGCTACACCTTC.

This sequence joins TRBV9 and TRBJ2-1; 7 bases line up with TRBD2. CDR1 SGDLS and CDR2 YYNGEE come from the germline V gene. This CDR3 region has 15 residues. V shed 3 bases and J 2 bases; nucleotides not matched to a gene: 5. CDR3 sequence reads: CASSASSGPYNEQFF. CDR3 in DNA: TGTGCCAGCAGCGCATCTAGCGGTCCCTACAATGAGCAGTTCTTC.

The J gene is TRBJ2-7, the V gene TRBV11-2; D uncertain. Looked up from germline, CDR1 is SGHAT and CDR2 is FQNNGV. The CDR3 runs to 17 residues. V was cut by 5 bases and J by 0 bases, with 20 bases left in between. The CDR3 coding sequence is TGTGCCAGCAGCCCCATATCCGGAAGCGTCCTCTCCTACGAGCAGTACTTC. This gives the protein CASSPISGSVLSYEQYF.

The V and J genes are TRBV2 and TRBJ2-2; D might be TRBD2 (5 bases). With 7 bases removed from V and 7 bases from J, the gap between germline ends came to 19 bases. Germline lookup yields CDR1 SNHLY and CDR2 FYNNEI. This CDR3 contains 15 residues. The CDR3 region has the DNA TGTGCCAGCATTTACGATAGCGCGACGGGCGGGGAGCTGTTTTTT. This gives the protein CASIYDSATGGELFF.

The chain uses TRBV6-5 and TRBJ1-2; no definite D call. The CDR3 is made up of 12 amino acids. Germline V gene sequence: CDR1 MNHEY, CDR2 SVGAGI. The V end lost 5 bases, the J end lost 8 bases, and 12 bases lay between the germline ends. DNA of the CDR3: TGTGCCAGCAGTGTTCCCGGCGGAGGCTACACCTTC. Translation: CASSVPGGGYTF.

The V call is TRBV6-1, the J call TRBJ1-1; 8 nucleotides line up with TRBD1. Germline CDR1 and CDR2: MNHNS and SASEGT. The CDR3 consists of 12 residues. The V gene end was trimmed by 11 bases and the J gene end by 7 bases; junction bases not matched to a gene: 9. The CDR3 protein is CAAGTGSIEAFF. The CDR3 DNA reads as TGTGCCGCAGGGACAGGCTCTATTGAAGCTTTCTTT.

This clone was seen just once. Germline and junction disagree at one end, which may indicate a read error. The same CDR3 is also encoded by other DNA sequences in this sample. J is TRBJ1-5 and V is TRBV2; D perhaps matches TRBD1 (5 bases). The germline V gene has CDR1 SNHLY and CDR2 FYNNEI. The CDR3 runs 14 residues. The CDR3 DNA follows: TGTGCCAGCAGAGGAGGGAGCCAGGGCCAGCCCCAGCACTTT. Its translation: CASRGGSQGQPQHF.

Only one count was recorded for this clone. This chain uses TRBV7-9 with TRBJ1-2; D not certain. V shed 3 bases and J shed 4 bases, with 18 bases lying between them. CDR1 is SEHNR and CDR2 is FQNEAQ in the germline V gene (reference sequence). The CDR3 spans 16 residues. DNA for the CDR3: TGTGCCAGCAGCTTTCTCGATTTCGAGCCTACCTATGGCTACACCTTC. The encoded protein is CASSFLDFEPTYGYTF.

The chain recombines TRBV19 with TRBJ2-1, with TRBD2 identical over 12 bases. The trim removed 5 bases at V and 4 bases at J, leaving 6 bases unmatched. The germline gives CDR1 LNHDA, CDR2 SQIVND (reference sequence). This CDR3 comprises 16 residues. The CDR3 nucleotides read TGTGCCAGTAGTGTTACTAGCGGGGGGTCGTACAATGAGCAGTTCTTC. Its protein is CASSVTSGGSYNEQFF.

A word on this clone: Within the sample, other DNA sequences also encode this same CDR3. The chain uses TRBV27 and TRBJ2-1, with a tentative D call TRBD1 (5 bases). This CDR3 comprises 12 residues. Trimming left V 2 bases short and J 7 bases short, with 6 bases between. The germline V gene encodes CDR1 MNHEY and CDR2 SMNVEV (reference sequence). The CDR3 here is CASSLQGNEQFF. In DNA, the CDR3 is TGTGCCAGCAGTTTACAGGGAAATGAGCAGTTCTTC.

This CDR3 is CASSLFGTGNGDGYTF. DNA for the CDR3: TGCGCCAGCAGCTTGTTTGGGACAGGGAACGGAGATGGCTACACCTTC. V gene TRBV5-1 combines with J gene TRBJ1-2; 9 positions match TRBD1. This CDR3 contains 16 residues. Germline CDR1 is SGHRS and CDR2 is YFSETQ. Trimming took 1 base from V and 6 from J; bases not matched to a gene: 10.

This clone was counted once. The gene calls are TRBV30 and TRBJ2-7; 9 bases are shared with TRBD1. After removal of 2 bases from V and 5 bases from J, the junction contained 7 bases not matched to a gene. Germline V lookup: CDR1 GTSNPN, CDR2 SVGIG (reference sequence). The CDR3 spans 14 residues. CDR3 residues: CAWSIGTGLHEQYF. The CDR3 DNA sequence: TGTGCCTGGAGTATTGGGACAGGGCTCCACGAGCAGTACTTC.

This rearrangement joins TRBV7-8 to TRBJ1-5, with 7 bases that match TRBD1. This CDR3 contains 15 residues. Germline trimming cut 1 base from V and 7 bases from J; bases unmatched to any gene: 7. Germline V lookup: CDR1 SGHVS, CDR2 FQNEAQ. Here the CDR3 reads CASSLGEQGRQPQHF. The CDR3 region has the DNA TGTGCCAGCAGCTTAGGGGAACAGGGGAGGCAGCCCCAGCATTTT.

This chain uses TRBV5-1 with TRBJ2-7; no firm D call. Germline loops: CDR1 SGHRS, CDR2 YFSETQ. The CDR3 totals 11 residues. Trimming pared 4 bases from V and 4 bases from J, leaving 6 bases between. CDR3 nucleotides: TGCGCCAGCAGCAAGCATTACGAGCAGTACTTC. Amino acids: CASSKHYEQYF.

This sequence joins TRBV30 and TRBJ1-5, with 8 bases aligning to TRBD1. The CDR3 is made up of 14 amino acids. The ends lost 5 bases at V and 4 bases at J; junction bases unmatched: 7. Germline CDR1 and CDR2: GTSNPN and SVGIG (reference sequence). Here the CDR3 reads CAWGGQALNQPQHF. CDR3 sequence (DNA): TGTGCCTGGGGGGGACAGGCCTTGAATCAGCCCCAGCATTTT.

The CDR3 reads CASSYSNDLGYGYTF. In DNA form, the CDR3 reads TGTGCCAGCAGTTACTCGAATGACTTAGGATATGGCTACACCTTC. This chain links TRBV6-5 with TRBJ1-2, with D uncertain. The V gene's germline CDR1 is MNHEY and CDR2 SVGAGI. The V and J ends lost 0 bases and 5 bases respectively, with 13 bases between them. The CDR3 runs to 15 residues.

V and J are TRBV5-1 and TRBJ2-4, with D possibly being TRBD1 (7 bases). Per the germline V gene, CDR1 is SGHRS and CDR2 is YFSETQ. Trimming stripped 7 bases from V and 7 bases from J, with 18 bases between. CDR3 length: 14 residues. The CDR3 coding sequence is TGCGCCAGCGGTTGGAGGGACAGTGGGAACATTCAGTACTTC. Amino acid sequence: CASGWRDSGNIQYF.